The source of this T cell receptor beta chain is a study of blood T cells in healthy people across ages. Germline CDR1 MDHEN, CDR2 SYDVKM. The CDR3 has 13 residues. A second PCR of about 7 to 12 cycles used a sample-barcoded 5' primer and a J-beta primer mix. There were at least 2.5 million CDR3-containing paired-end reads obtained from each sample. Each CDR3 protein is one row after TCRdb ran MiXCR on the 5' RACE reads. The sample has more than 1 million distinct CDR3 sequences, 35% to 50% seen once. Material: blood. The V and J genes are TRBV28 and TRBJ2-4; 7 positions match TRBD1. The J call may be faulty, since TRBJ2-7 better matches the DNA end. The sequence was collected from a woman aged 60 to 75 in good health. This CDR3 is CASRNQGDYEQYF. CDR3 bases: TGTGCCAGCAGGAACCAGGGGGACTACGAGCAGTACTTC.